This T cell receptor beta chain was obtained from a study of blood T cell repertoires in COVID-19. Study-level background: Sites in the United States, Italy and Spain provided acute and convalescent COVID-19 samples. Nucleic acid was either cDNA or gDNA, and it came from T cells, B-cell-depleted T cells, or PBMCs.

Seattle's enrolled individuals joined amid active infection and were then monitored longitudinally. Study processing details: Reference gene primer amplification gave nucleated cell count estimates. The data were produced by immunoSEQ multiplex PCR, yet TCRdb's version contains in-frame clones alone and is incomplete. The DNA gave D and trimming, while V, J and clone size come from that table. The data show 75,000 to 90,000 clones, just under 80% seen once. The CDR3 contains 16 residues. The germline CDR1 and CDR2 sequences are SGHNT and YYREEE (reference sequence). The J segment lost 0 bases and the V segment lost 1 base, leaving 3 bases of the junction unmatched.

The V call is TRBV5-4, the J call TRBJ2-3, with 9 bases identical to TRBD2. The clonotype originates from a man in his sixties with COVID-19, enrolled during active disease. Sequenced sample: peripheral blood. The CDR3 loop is CASSLPSGVSTDTQYF. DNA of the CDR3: TGTGCCAGCAGCTTGCCTAGCGGGGTTAGCACAGATACGCAGTATTTT.